These T cell receptor beta chains were read from a single sample in a study. One entry per CDR3 protein results from TCRdb running MiXCR on the RT-PCR reads. The table has about 700,000 distinct CDR3 sequences, 12% to 15% seen once; the top ten hold about 3.6%. The sample taken for sequencing was memory CD4+ T cells from blood. Every receptor here comes from a female donor in good health, serving as a healthy control. Each CDR3 is given with its conserved first and last residue. A D gene is named only where the DNA matches it firmly. Not all rows give a size; the values are once, few, many and, for expanded clones, a class.

D,size,V,J,DNA,CDR3
-,few,TRBV7-6,TRBJ1-1,TGTGCCAGCAGCCCCAGGGGCCTCGGTGAAGCTTTCTTT,CASSPRGLGEAFF
TRBD1,many,TRBV6-5,TRBJ2-1,TGTGCCAGCAGTTACTCGAGGACAGGGGCCCAGTTCTTC,CASSYSRTGAQFF
-,few,TRBV7-2,TRBJ1-1,TGTGCCAGCAGCTTCGACAGGATTAACACTGAAGCTTTCTTT,CASSFDRINTEAFF
-,-,TRBV28,TRBJ2-7,TGTGCCAGCAGTTTAGCAGGCTCCCGGTGGGACTTC,CASSLAGSRWDF
TRBD2,-,TRBV3-1,TRBJ2-5,TGTGCCAGCAGCCGAGCGGGGGGCCGGGTTGAGACCCAGTACTTC,CASSRAGGRVETQYF
-,many,TRBV9,TRBJ2-1,TGTGCCAGCAGCGTAGATGCCGGGACGAACAATGAGCAGTTCTTC,CASSVDAGTNNEQFF
-,-,TRBV5-1,TRBJ2-7,TGCGCCAGCAGCTTGGGGTCTATAAGCGATGAGCAGTACTTC,CASSLGSISDEQYF
-,-,TRBV20-1,TRBJ2-7,TGCAGTGCACCCCGCAGGGAGTTTGGCGAGCAGTACTTC,CSAPRREFGEQYF
TRBD2,few,TRBV20-1,TRBJ2-3,TGCAGTGCTAGACCACTAGCGGGGATGGGCTCGGGCACAGATACGCAGTATTTT,CSARPLAGMGSGTDTQYF
TRBD2,-,TRBV20-1,TRBJ2-3,TGCAGTGCTAGCGTACTAGCGGGGGGATTTGAAGATACGCAGTATTTT,CSASVLAGGFEDTQYF
-,-,TRBV12-3/TRBV12-4,TRBJ2-5,TGTGCCAGCAGTTTTTTAGGGCCCCAAGAGACCCAGTACTTC,CASSFLGPQETQYF
-,many,TRBV5-1,TRBJ2-2,TGCGCCAGCAGCTTGGGGACAGCCACCGGGGAGCTGTTTTTT,CASSLGTATGELFF
-,-,TRBV20-1,TRBJ2-7,TGCAGTGCTACAATCAGGGTGAGGAGCTCCTACGAGCAGTACTTC,CSATIRVRSSYEQYF